The source of this T cell receptor beta chain is a study of T cell responses to AZD1222 COVID-19 vaccine. Study results and caveats: All repertoire sampling was performed exclusively after the peak T cell response. Within unmutated variant regions lay the reported targets of nearly half of spike-specific TCRs. At study baseline, merely six AZD1222 recipients were seropositive.

Note on this clone: The antigen is unknown.

The CDR3 consists of 11 residues. The V end lost 6 bases, the J end lost 7 bases, and 9 bases lay between the germline ends. Per germline, CDR1 SGHAT and CDR2 FQNNGV. Sequenced by immunoSEQ multiplex PCR; TCRdb stores in-frame clones only, minus some. The repertoire holds 150,000 to 200,000 clones, with 80% to 95% as singletons. The chain has TRBV11-2 and TRBJ1-1; the D gene is possibly TRBD1 (6 bases). The receptor was isolated from an adult in good health. The sample here was peripheral blood, taken on day 0 of AZD1222 vaccination. In DNA form, the CDR3 reads TGTGCCAGCAGTTTACAGGGTGAAGCTTTCTTT. Protein sequence: CASSLQGEAFF.